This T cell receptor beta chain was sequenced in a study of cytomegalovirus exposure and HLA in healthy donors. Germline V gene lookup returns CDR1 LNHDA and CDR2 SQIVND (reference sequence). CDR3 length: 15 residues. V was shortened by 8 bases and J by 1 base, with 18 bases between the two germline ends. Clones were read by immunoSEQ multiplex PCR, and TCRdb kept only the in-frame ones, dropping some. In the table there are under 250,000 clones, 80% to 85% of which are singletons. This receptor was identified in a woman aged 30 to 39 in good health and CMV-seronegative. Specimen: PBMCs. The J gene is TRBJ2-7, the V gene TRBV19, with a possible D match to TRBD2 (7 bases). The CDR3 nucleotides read TGTGCCAGTTCGTTAGGGGGGGCAGGGTCCTACGAGCAGTACTTC. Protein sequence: CASSLGGAGSYEQYF.